This is a list of T cell receptor beta chains from one sample in a study of cytomegalovirus exposure and HLA in healthy donors. Here immunoSEQ multiplex PCR was the method, and the copy in TCRdb shows in-frame clones only, minus some. The table includes under 200,000 clones, approximately 85% detected once. The material sequenced was PBMCs. Receptor source: a man younger than 30 in good health and CMV-seropositive. CDR3s include the opening cysteine and the closing phenylalanine or tryptophan. Fields, in order: D gene, J gene, V gene, clone size, CDR3 protein, CDR3 DNA. A D gene is named only where the DNA matches it firmly. The size of a clone is reported for some rows only, either as once, few or many, or as a class for expanded clones.

D gene: TRBD2; J gene: TRBJ2-3; V gene: TRBV7-2; clone size: -; CDR3 protein: CASSPLAGERNTQYF; CDR3 DNA: TGTGCCAGCAGCCCACTAGCGGGGGAAAGAAATACGCAGTATTTT
D gene: TRBD1; J gene: TRBJ1-2; V gene: TRBV5-1; clone size: -; CDR3 protein: CASSLDRGNYGYTF; CDR3 DNA: TGCGCCAGCAGCTTGGACAGGGGTAATTATGGCTACACCTTC
D gene: TRBD1; J gene: TRBJ1-5; V gene: TRBV12-5; clone size: -; CDR3 protein: CASGPWDRGGNQPQHF; CDR3 DNA: TGTGCTAGTGGTCCGTGGGACAGGGGCGGCAATCAGCCCCAGCATTTT
D gene: TRBD1; J gene: TRBJ1-5; V gene: TRBV27; clone size: -; CDR3 protein: CASSWTGYSNQPQHF; CDR3 DNA: TGTGCCAGCAGTTGGACAGGATATAGCAATCAGCCCCAGCATTTT
D gene: -; J gene: TRBJ2-5; V gene: TRBV5-6; clone size: -; CDR3 protein: CASSLDTGWRTQYF; CDR3 DNA: TGTGCCAGCAGCTTGGACACAGGTTGGCGGACCCAGTACTTC
D gene: TRBD1; J gene: TRBJ1-5; V gene: TRBV10-2; clone size: few; CDR3 protein: CASTGTGNQPQHF; CDR3 DNA: TGCGCCAGCACCGGGACAGGGAATCAGCCCCAGCATTTT
D gene: TRBD1; J gene: TRBJ1-3; V gene: TRBV9; clone size: -; CDR3 protein: CASSVVGVPGQETIYF; CDR3 DNA: TGTGCCAGCAGCGTAGTAGGAGTCCCGGGACAGGAAACCATATATTTT
D gene: -; J gene: TRBJ2-5; V gene: TRBV2; clone size: -; CDR3 protein: CASSERWRETQYF; CDR3 DNA: TGTGCCAGCAGTGAAAGGTGGAGGGAGACCCAGTACTTC
D gene: -; J gene: TRBJ2-1; V gene: TRBV6-1; clone size: -; CDR3 protein: CASRPLGSINEQFF; CDR3 DNA: TGTGCCAGCAGACCCTTGGGCAGTATCAATGAGCAGTTCTTC
D gene: TRBD2; J gene: TRBJ2-4; V gene: TRBV5-1; clone size: -; CDR3 protein: CASSLGLAGGSLGDIQYF; CDR3 DNA: TGCGCCAGCAGCTTGGGGCTAGCGGGGGGCTCGCTCGGTGACATTCAGTACTTC
D gene: -; J gene: TRBJ1-1; V gene: TRBV7-6; clone size: -; CDR3 protein: CASSLEQNTEAFF; CDR3 DNA: TGTGCCAGCAGCTTAGAGCAGAACACTGAAGCTTTCTTT
D gene: -; J gene: TRBJ1-4; V gene: TRBV29-1; clone size: -; CDR3 protein: CSVEKTGDPGEKLFF; CDR3 DNA: TGCAGCGTTGAAAAAACTGGCGACCCGGGAGAAAAACTGTTTTTT
D gene: TRBD1; J gene: TRBJ2-7; V gene: TRBV5-1; clone size: -; CDR3 protein: CASGGTGVGEQYF; CDR3 DNA: TGCGCCAGCGGGGGGACAGGGGTCGGCGAGCAGTACTTC
D gene: TRBD1; J gene: TRBJ2-5; V gene: TRBV13; clone size: -; CDR3 protein: CASSTGQQETQYF; CDR3 DNA: TGTGCCAGCAGCACGGGACAGCAAGAGACCCAGTACTTC
D gene: TRBD1; J gene: TRBJ1-6; V gene: TRBV19; clone size: -; CDR3 protein: CASAGTGNSPLHF; CDR3 DNA: TGTGCCAGTGCCGGGACAGGGAATTCACCCCTCCACTTT
D gene: -; J gene: TRBJ2-5; V gene: TRBV7-9; clone size: -; CDR3 protein: CASSLTGIQETQYF; CDR3 DNA: TGTGCCAGCAGCTTAACAGGGATACAAGAGACCCAGTACTTC
D gene: -; J gene: TRBJ2-4; V gene: TRBV11-2; clone size: -; CDR3 protein: CASSSGIAKNIQYF; CDR3 DNA: TGTGCCAGCAGCTCAGGGATAGCCAAAAACATTCAGTACTTC
D gene: TRBD2; J gene: TRBJ2-5; V gene: TRBV9; clone size: -; CDR3 protein: CASSVGSGGGQETQYF; CDR3 DNA: TGTGCCAGCAGCGTAGGAAGCGGGGGGGGCCAAGAGACCCAGTACTTC
D gene: -; J gene: TRBJ2-3; V gene: TRBV19; clone size: -; CDR3 protein: CASSIGSGNGDTQYF; CDR3 DNA: TGTGCCAGTAGTATAGGATCGGGGAACGGTGATACGCAGTATTTT
D gene: TRBD2; J gene: TRBJ2-1; V gene: TRBV18; clone size: -; CDR3 protein: CASSPTMGGGAYYNEQFF; CDR3 DNA: TGTGCCAGCTCACCCACCATGGGCGGGGGGGCCTATTACAATGAGCAGTTCTTC
D gene: TRBD1; J gene: TRBJ1-2; V gene: TRBV6-1; clone size: few; CDR3 protein: CASTEADRAYGYTF; CDR3 DNA: TGTGCCAGCACCGAGGCCGACAGGGCATATGGCTACACCTTC
D gene: -; J gene: TRBJ2-6; V gene: TRBV30; clone size: -; CDR3 protein: CAWRWSSGANVLTF; CDR3 DNA: TGTGCCTGGAGATGGAGTTCTGGGGCCAACGTCCTGACTTTC
D gene: -; J gene: TRBJ2-7; V gene: TRBV7-8; clone size: -; CDR3 protein: CASSVTGEAYEQYF; CDR3 DNA: TGTGCCAGCAGCGTTACAGGGGAGGCCTACGAGCAGTACTTC
D gene: TRBD1; J gene: TRBJ2-1; V gene: TRBV6-5; clone size: -; CDR3 protein: CASSHSPDRVFF; CDR3 DNA: TGTGCCAGCAGTCACTCCCCGGACAGGGTGTTCTTC
D gene: -; J gene: TRBJ1-1; V gene: TRBV12-5; clone size: -; CDR3 protein: CASGPPGQAFF; CDR3 DNA: TGTGCTAGTGGTCCGCCTGGACAGGCTTTCTTT
D gene: TRBD1; J gene: TRBJ2-7; V gene: TRBV7-2; clone size: once; CDR3 protein: CASSSISRGQTFYEQYF; CDR3 DNA: TGTGCCAGCAGCTCAATTAGTAGGGGACAGACCTTCTACGAGCAGTACTTC
D gene: TRBD2; J gene: TRBJ2-2; V gene: TRBV29-1; clone size: -; CDR3 protein: CSVEGLAGGATGELFF; CDR3 DNA: TGCAGCGTTGAAGGGCTAGCGGGGGGCGCCACCGGGGAGCTGTTTTTT
D gene: -; J gene: TRBJ2-5; V gene: TRBV6-5; clone size: -; CDR3 protein: CASSYSRGGETQYF; CDR3 DNA: TGTGCCAGCAGTTACTCCAGGGGAGGGGAGACCCAGTACTTC
D gene: -; J gene: TRBJ1-3; V gene: TRBV1; clone size: -; CDR3 protein: CTSSHGQGRGNTIYF; CDR3 DNA: TGCACCAGCAGCCACGGACAGGGGAGGGGAAACACCATATATTTT
D gene: TRBD2; J gene: TRBJ2-3; V gene: TRBV20-1; clone size: -; CDR3 protein: CSALAGDTQYF; CDR3 DNA: TGCAGTGCTCTAGCGGGGGATACGCAGTATTTT
D gene: TRBD2; J gene: TRBJ2-5; V gene: TRBV9; clone size: -; CDR3 protein: CASSAGGLAGGQLETQYF; CDR3 DNA: TGTGCCAGCAGCGCCGGTGGACTAGCGGGGGGGCAATTGGAGACCCAGTACTTC
D gene: -; J gene: TRBJ2-7; V gene: TRBV18; clone size: once; CDR3 protein: CASSSGRPDWSYEQYF; CDR3 DNA: TGTGCCAGCTCATCCGGGAGACCCGATTGGTCATACGAGCAGTACTTC
D gene: TRBD1; J gene: TRBJ1-5; V gene: TRBV28; clone size: -; CDR3 protein: CASSSYFFAGTGGSYQPQHF; CDR3 DNA: TGTGCCAGCAGTTCTTACTTCTTCGCCGGGACAGGGGGCTCATATCAGCCCCAGCATTTT
D gene: -; J gene: TRBJ2-7; V gene: TRBV6-1; clone size: -; CDR3 protein: CASSTGERYEQYF; CDR3 DNA: TGTGCCAGCAGCACGGGGGAGCGTTACGAGCAGTACTTC
D gene: TRBD2; J gene: TRBJ2-5; V gene: TRBV9; clone size: few; CDR3 protein: CASSVERGGGMETQYF; CDR3 DNA: TGTGCCAGCAGCGTAGAACGAGGCGGGGGGATGGAGACCCAGTACTTC
D gene: TRBD1; J gene: TRBJ1-4; V gene: TRBV15; clone size: -; CDR3 protein: CATSPTGGYEKLFF; CDR3 DNA: TGTGCCACCAGTCCGACAGGGGGTTACGAAAAACTGTTTTTT
D gene: TRBD1; J gene: TRBJ1-4; V gene: TRBV27; clone size: -; CDR3 protein: CASSFNRGQGEKLFF; CDR3 DNA: TGTGCCAGCAGTTTCAACAGGGGGCAGGGTGAAAAACTGTTTTTT
D gene: -; J gene: TRBJ1-3; V gene: TRBV2; clone size: -; CDR3 protein: CASSAPGRSGNTIYF; CDR3 DNA: TGTGCCAGCAGTGCCCCAGGCCGCTCTGGAAACACCATATATTTT
D gene: TRBD2; J gene: TRBJ2-1; V gene: TRBV15; clone size: -; CDR3 protein: CATSRDTRREEGGRLSEQFF; CDR3 DNA: TGTGCCACCAGCAGAGATACCCGACGGGAGGAAGGAGGTCGCTTGAGTGAGCAGTTCTTC
D gene: -; J gene: TRBJ1-1; V gene: TRBV19; clone size: -; CDR3 protein: CASSIRVGTEAFF; CDR3 DNA: TGTGCCAGTAGTATCAGGGTCGGCACTGAAGCTTTCTTT
D gene: TRBD2; J gene: TRBJ2-1; V gene: TRBV7-6; clone size: once; CDR3 protein: CASSPTSGYNEQFF; CDR3 DNA: TGTGCCAGCAGCCCGACTAGCGGGTACAATGAGCAGTTCTTC
D gene: -; J gene: TRBJ1-1; V gene: TRBV6-5; clone size: -; CDR3 protein: CASRPLQGTNTEAFF; CDR3 DNA: TGTGCCAGCAGACCCTTACAGGGAACGAACACTGAAGCTTTCTTT
D gene: TRBD1; J gene: TRBJ2-7; V gene: TRBV5-6; clone size: few; CDR3 protein: CASSLGDRLWVF; CDR3 DNA: TGTGCCAGCAGCTTGGGGGACAGGCTGTGGGTCTTC
D gene: -; J gene: TRBJ1-6; V gene: TRBV11-1; clone size: -; CDR3 protein: CASSPPGSSPLHF; CDR3 DNA: TGTGCCAGCAGCCCACCGGGGAGTTCACCCCTCCACTTT
D gene: TRBD1; J gene: TRBJ2-5; V gene: TRBV10-3; clone size: -; CDR3 protein: CAISWTGAQETQYF; CDR3 DNA: TGTGCCATCAGTTGGACAGGGGCACAAGAGACCCAGTACTTC